The 9 T cell receptor beta chains below were found in one sample sequenced in a study of blood T cells in healthy people across ages. Combining a sample-barcoded 5' primer with a J-beta primer mix, a second PCR ran for 7 to 11 cycles. TCRdb used MiXCR to reprocess the 5' RACE reads, holding one entry per CDR3 protein. The sample has about 570,000 distinct CDR3 sequences, roughly 29% seen once. The sequencing sample was made of blood. These receptors came from a woman in her seventies in good health.

This clonotype was picked up a small number of times. The junction and the germline gene differ at one end; a read error may be behind it. J is TRBJ1-2 and V is TRBV14; TRBD1 matches at 10 bases. Germline V lookup: CDR1 SGHDN, CDR2 FVKESK. This CDR3 contains 13 residues. CDR3 loop: CASSRDRGYRYTF. DNA of the CDR3: TGTGCCAGCAGCCGGGACAGGGGCTATCGCTACACCTTC.

This clonotype occurred a few times. The chain has TRBV5-1 and TRBJ2-1; 8 bases are a match to TRBD2. Germline V gene data show CDR1 as SGHRS and CDR2 as YFSETQ. The CDR3 runs to 17 residues. J gave up 0 bases and V 4 bases, and 9 bases lay outside the gene matches. The CDR3 spells CASSLGLAGYSYNEQFF. The CDR3 DNA reads TGCGCCAGCAGCCTAGGGCTAGCGGGTTACTCCTACAATGAGCAGTTCTTC.

This clonotype was detected only a few times. The rearrangement uses TRBV12-3 or TRBV12-4 and TRBJ1-1; TRBD1 matches 8 bases. Trimming took 3 bases from V and 6 from J; bases not matched to a gene: 6. CDR3 length: 14 residues. In nucleotides, the CDR3 is TGTGCCAGCAGTTTGGGACAGGCCACAGCTGAAGCTTTCTTT. Amino acid sequence: CASSLGQATAEAFF.

The rearrangement links TRBV18 to TRBJ1-3; no definite D call. The ends were cut back, 0 bases at V and 3 bases at J, with 12 bases in the middle. There are 16 residues in the CDR3. Germline V gives CDR1 KGHSH, CDR2 LQKENI. The CDR3 is CASSPPLGSLGNTIYF. In DNA form, the CDR3 reads TGTGCCAGCTCACCACCCCTTGGAAGTCTTGGAAACACCATATATTTT. Full variable domain (outside the CDR3, taken from reference TRBV18 and TRBJ1-3): NAGVMQNPRHLVRRRGQEARLRCSPMKGHSHVYWYRQLPEEGLKFMVYLQKENIIDESGMPKERFSAEFPKEGPSILRIQQVVRGDSAAYFCASSPPLGSLGNTIYFGEGSWLTVV.

For this clonotype: An end of the junction does not agree with germline; a read error may underlie this. J is TRBJ1-2 and V is TRBV6-2 or TRBV6-3, with D uncertain. This CDR3 is built from 12 residues. Germline V gene lookup returns CDR1 MNHEY and CDR2 SVGEGT. Here the CDR3 reads CASSYPQVEQAF. The CDR3, as DNA: TGTGCCAGCAGTTACCCGCAAGTTGAGCAGGCCTTC.

J is TRBJ1-2 and V is TRBV29-1; TRBD1 might be the D (6 bases). V was pared by 6 bases and J by 6 bases, with 20 bases between. This CDR3 spans 14 amino acids. Germline lookup yields CDR1 SQVTM and CDR2 ANQGSEA. DNA of the CDR3: TGCAGCGTCAAACCGGGGACACCTTCGGATGGCTACACCTTC. It codes for CSVKPGTPSDGYTF.

A few counts support this clonotype. The V call is TRBV11-3, the J call TRBJ2-3; tentative D call: TRBD1 (6 bases). Germline CDR1 reads SGHNT; CDR2 reads YENEEA. The CDR3 spans 16 residues. V was pared by 5 bases and J by 3 bases, with 18 bases between. CDR3 DNA sequence: TGTGCCAGCAGCCCAGTACAGGGAATTTATACAGATACGCAGTATTTT. Translating it yields CASSPVQGIYTDTQYF.

This chain joins TRBV15 and TRBJ2-5; D might be TRBD2 (5 bases). Trimming stripped 3 bases from V and 7 bases from J, with 18 bases between. CDR3 size: 15 residues. CDR1 and CDR2 (germline): LNHNV, YYDKDF (reference sequence). CDR3 sequence reads: CATSRSRGGGGTQYF. The CDR3 DNA sequence: TGTGCCACCAGCAGGTCTCGTGGAGGAGGAGGGACCCAGTACTTC.

The chain employs TRBV7-2 and TRBJ2-5; D gene uncertain. The last part of the DNA fits TRBJ2-1 better; the J call may be wrong. The CDR3 is 15 amino acids. Germline V CDR1 and CDR2: SGHTA, FQGNSA. The CDR3 sequence: CASSLAPSDFNEQFF. The CDR3 DNA is TGTGCCAGCAGCTTAGCACCTAGTGACTTCAATGAGCAGTTCTTC.